A single TCR beta chain is shown here with its context. The data were obtained in a study of T cells after yellow fever vaccination. CDR1 is WSHSY and CDR2 is SAAADI in the germline V gene. The CDR3 has 14 residues. The J segment lost 8 bases and the V segment lost 11 bases, leaving 12 bases of the junction unmatched. Via MiXCR, TCRdb re-called the 5' RACE reads, giving one row per CDR3 protein. This sample has more than 300,000 distinct CDR3 sequences, with approximately 11% found just once. The sequence was collected from a man aged 18 to 30 who received the YFV17D yellow fever vaccine. J is TRBJ1-6 and V is TRBV10-2; 7 bases fit TRBD1. The material sequenced was CD4+ T cells sorted from PBMCs, taken 45 days after the yellow fever booster vaccination. CDR3 loop: CAATGTDQYSPLHF. The DNA of the CDR3 is TGCGCCGCCACCGGGACAGATCAGTATTCACCCCTCCACTTT.